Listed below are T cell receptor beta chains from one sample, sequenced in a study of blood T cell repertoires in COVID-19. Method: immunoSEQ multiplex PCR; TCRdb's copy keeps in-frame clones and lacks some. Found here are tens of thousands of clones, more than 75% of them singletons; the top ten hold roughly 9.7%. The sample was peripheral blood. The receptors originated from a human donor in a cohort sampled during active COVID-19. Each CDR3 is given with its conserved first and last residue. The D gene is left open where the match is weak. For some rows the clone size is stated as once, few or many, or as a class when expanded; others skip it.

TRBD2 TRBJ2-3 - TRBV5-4 CASSWLTAGLAGTDTQYF TGTGCCAGCAGCTGGCTGACTGCCGGACTAGCGGGAACAGATACGCAGTATTTT
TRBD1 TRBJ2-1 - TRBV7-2 CASSLGLQGANEQFF TGTGCCAGCAGCTTAGGGCTACAGGGGGCAAATGAGCAGTTCTTC
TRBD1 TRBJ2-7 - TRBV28 CASSLTGGAGNYEQYF TGTGCCAGCAGCCTCACAGGGGGCGCAGGGAACTACGAGCAGTACTTC
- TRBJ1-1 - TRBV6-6 CASSPDPGGEAFF TGTGCCAGCAGTCCGGACCCGGGAGGTGAAGCTTTCTTT
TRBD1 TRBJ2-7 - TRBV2 CASSEVGTGASEQYF TGTGCCAGCAGTGAAGTGGGGACAGGAGCAAGCGAGCAGTACTTC
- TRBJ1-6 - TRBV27 CASSLSQAGNSPLHF TGTGCCAGCAGTTTATCACAGGCGGGAAATTCACCCCTCCACTTT
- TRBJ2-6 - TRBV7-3 CANRRTGANVLTF TGTGCCAACAGGAGAACTGGGGCCAACGTCCTGACTTTC
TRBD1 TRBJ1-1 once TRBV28 CASIIQGANTEAFF TGTGCCAGCATTATACAGGGGGCGAACACTGAAGCTTTCTTT
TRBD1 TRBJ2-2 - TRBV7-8 CASSLGQGAPGELFF TGTGCCAGCAGCCTGGGACAGGGGGCCCCCGGGGAGCTGTTTTTT
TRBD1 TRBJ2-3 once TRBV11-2 CASSFGTEWNADTQYF TGTGCCAGCAGCTTTGGGACAGAATGGAATGCAGATACGCAGTATTTT
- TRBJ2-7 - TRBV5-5 CASSSRPDVYEQYF TGTGCCAGCAGCTCCAGGCCAGACGTCTACGAGCAGTACTTC
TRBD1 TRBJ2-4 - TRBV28 CASSPGTGLAKNIQYF TGTGCCAGCAGTCCAGGGACAGGATTAGCCAAAAACATTCAGTACTTC
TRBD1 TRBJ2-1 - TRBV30 CAWSKGVYRGERLNNEQFF TGTGCCTGGAGTAAAGGCGTGTACAGGGGCGAAAGACTTAACAATGAGCAGTTCTTC
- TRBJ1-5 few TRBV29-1 CSVGYSNQPQHF TGCAGCGTTGGCTATAGCAATCAGCCCCAGCATTTT
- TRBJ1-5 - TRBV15 CATSSSTGLGQPQHF TGTGCCACCAGCAGTTCCACAGGGTTGGGTCAGCCCCAGCATTTT
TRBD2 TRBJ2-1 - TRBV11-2 CASSSVAGLAYNEQFF TGTGCCAGCAGCTCGGTAGCGGGACTGGCCTACAATGAGCAGTTCTTC
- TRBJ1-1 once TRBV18 CASSPAGAGTNTEAFF TGTGCCAGCTCACCCGCGGGGGCAGGAACGAACACTGAAGCTTTCTTT